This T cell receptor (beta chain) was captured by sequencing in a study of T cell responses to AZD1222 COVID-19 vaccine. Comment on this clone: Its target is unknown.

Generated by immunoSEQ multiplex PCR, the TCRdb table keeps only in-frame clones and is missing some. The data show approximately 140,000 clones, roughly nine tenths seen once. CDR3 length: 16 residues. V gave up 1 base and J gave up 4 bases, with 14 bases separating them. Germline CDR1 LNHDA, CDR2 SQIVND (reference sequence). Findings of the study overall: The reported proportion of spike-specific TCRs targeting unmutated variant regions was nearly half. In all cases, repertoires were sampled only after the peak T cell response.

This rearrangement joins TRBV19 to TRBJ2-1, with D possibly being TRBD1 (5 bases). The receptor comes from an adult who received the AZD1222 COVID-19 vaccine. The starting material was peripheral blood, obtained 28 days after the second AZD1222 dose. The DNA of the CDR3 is TGTGCCAGTAGTATAGGCAGCAGACAGCTATACAATGAGCAGTTCTTC. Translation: CASSIGSRQLYNEQFF. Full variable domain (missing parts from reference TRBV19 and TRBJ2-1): DGGITQSPKYLFRKEGQNVTLSCEQNLNHDAMYWYRQDPGQGLRLIYYSQIVNDFQKGDIAEGYSVSREKKESFPLTVTSAQKNPTAFYLCASSIGSRQLYNEQFFGPGTRLTVL.